The rows below give T cell receptor beta chains drawn from one sample of a study of blood T cell repertoires in COVID-19. Generated by immunoSEQ multiplex PCR, the TCRdb table keeps only in-frame clones and is missing some. This table has 90,000 or so clones, approximately 88% appearing once. Specimen: peripheral blood. Source of these receptors: a man aged 55-75 years with acute or convalescent COVID-19. The CDR3 runs from the conserved cysteine through the conserved F or W. D genes are given only for firm matches. Only some rows state a clone size, as once, few, many or a class for expanded clones.

CDR3nt | CDR3aa | abundance | j_gene | v_gene | d_gene
TGTGCCAGTAGTACCCGGACTAGCGGACTCTCCTACGAGCAGTACTTC | CASSTRTSGLSYEQYF | NA | TRBJ2-7 | TRBV19 | TRBD2
TGTGCCAGCTCACCCCGGGACAGGGTATCTGGAAACACCATATATTTT | CASSPRDRVSGNTIYF | NA | TRBJ1-3 | TRBV18 | TRBD1
TGTGCCATCAGAAGACAGGGTGCCTACAATGAGCAGTTCTTC | CAIRRQGAYNEQFF | NA | TRBJ2-1 | TRBV10-3 | TRBD1
TGTGCCAGCACTCTGGGGGACTCGTTCACAGATACGCAGTATTTT | CASTLGDSFTDTQYF | NA | TRBJ2-3 | TRBV6-5 | NA
TGTGCCAGCAGTCCAAGGACTAGCGGGAGTTTCAACAATGAGCAGTTCTTC | CASSPRTSGSFNNEQFF | once | TRBJ2-1 | TRBV27 | TRBD2
TGTGCCATCAGTGCTACAGGGGGGCGCGACTATGGCTACACCTTC | CAISATGGRDYGYTF | NA | TRBJ1-2 | TRBV10-3 | TRBD1
TGTGCCAGCGGGACAGGGGTTGGTAGCAATCAGCCCCAGCATTTT | CASGTGVGSNQPQHF | NA | TRBJ1-5 | TRBV2 | TRBD1
TGTGCCAGCAGTTACTTCGTGAGTGCCACCGGGGAGCTGTTTTTT | CASSYFVSATGELFF | NA | TRBJ2-2 | TRBV6-5 | NA
TGTGCCAGTCAGGACACGAGCAACACTGAAGCTTTCTTT | CASQDTSNTEAFF | NA | TRBJ1-1 | TRBV6-5 | NA
TGTGCCAGCAGTACCATGGGGGGGCTTAACTATGGCTACACCTTC | CASSTMGGLNYGYTF | few | TRBJ1-2 | TRBV27 | NA
TGTGCCAGCAATTTAGACAGGTCCTCCTACAATGAGCAGTTCTTC | CASNLDRSSYNEQFF | once | TRBJ2-1 | TRBV6-5 | NA
TGTGCCAGTACCGAAAGGACAGGAATCGATGAGCAGTTCTTC | CASTERTGIDEQFF | NA | TRBJ2-1 | TRBV19 | TRBD1
TGTGCCAGCAGCCAGACAGGGTCAAATACGCAGTATTTT | CASSQTGSNTQYF | NA | TRBJ2-3 | TRBV11-2 | TRBD1
TGTGCCAGCAGTGAAGACAGGGGGAACGAGCAGTACTTC | CASSEDRGNEQYF | NA | TRBJ2-7 | TRBV2 | TRBD1
TGTGCCAGCAAGCGCGACAGGGATGGATTCACTGAAGCTTTCTTT | CASKRDRDGFTEAFF | NA | TRBJ1-1 | TRBV27 | TRBD1
TGTGCCTGGACCCTAGGCCAGTTGAACACTGAAGCTTTCTTT | CAWTLGQLNTEAFF | once | TRBJ1-1 | TRBV30 | NA
TGCGCCAGCAGCCGCCTGGGGGGGGCCACAGATACGCAGTATTTT | CASSRLGGATDTQYF | few | TRBJ2-3 | TRBV5-1 | NA
TGCGCCAGCAGCTGGCCCGGACTAACCGGGGAGCTGTTTTTT | CASSWPGLTGELFF | NA | TRBJ2-2 | TRBV5-1 | NA
TGTGCCAGCAGACCCACGGGTTTCTACGAGCAGTACTTC | CASRPTGFYEQYF | few | TRBJ2-7 | TRBV6-5 | NA
TGTGCCAGTAGTATTAGCGGGGGCCAGCCCCAGCATTTT | CASSISGGQPQHF | few | TRBJ1-5 | TRBV19 | NA
TGTGCCAGCAGCGGTACTACGACAGGGGGCGGATATTCACCCCTCCACTTT | CASSGTTTGGGYSPLHF | NA | TRBJ1-6 | TRBV27 | TRBD1
TGTGCCTGGGCCGGGACAGGGGAAAATTCACCCCTCCACTTT | CAWAGTGENSPLHF | NA | TRBJ1-6 | TRBV30 | TRBD1
TGTGCCATCGGTGCAATGGGACTAGCGGGAGAAGGAGAGACCCAGTACTTC | CAIGAMGLAGEGETQYF | NA | TRBJ2-5 | TRBV10-3 | TRBD2
TGTGCCACCAGTGATACTGGGGCCTTGGCTGGCTACACCTTC | CATSDTGALAGYTF | NA | TRBJ1-2 | TRBV24-1 | NA
TGTGCCAGCAGCCGCGTTAAAACAGGGGCCGGGGAGCTGTTTTTT | CASSRVKTGAGELFF | NA | TRBJ2-2 | TRBV2 | TRBD1
TGCGCCAGCAGCTTGGAGACATTCAATGGCTACACCTTC | CASSLETFNGYTF | NA | TRBJ1-2 | TRBV5-1 | NA
TGTGCCAGCAGCCGTAGCGGGGGGGCGGATACGCAGTATTTT | CASSRSGGADTQYF | NA | TRBJ2-3 | TRBV5-4 | TRBD2
TGTGCCAGCAGCACACAGGGAGCGGACACCGGGGAGCTGTTTTTT | CASSTQGADTGELFF | once | TRBJ2-2 | TRBV7-3 | NA
TGTGCCAGCAGTCTCCGGACAGGGCCGAACACTGAAGCTTTCTTT | CASSLRTGPNTEAFF | NA | TRBJ1-1 | TRBV6-5 | TRBD1
TGTGCTAGTGGCCCGGGACTAGCGGGAGTAGCGTACACCGGGGAGCTGTTTTTT | CASGPGLAGVAYTGELFF | NA | TRBJ2-2 | TRBV12-5 | TRBD2
TGTGCCATCAGGGGGACAGCGAGCTCCTACGAGCAGTACTTC | CAIRGTASSYEQYF | NA | TRBJ2-7 | TRBV10-3 | TRBD1
TGTGCCAGCACCAGGGACAGGGAGGACGAGCAGTACTTC | CASTRDREDEQYF | NA | TRBJ2-7 | TRBV12-3/TRBV12-4 | TRBD1
TGTGCCAGCAGTCCCGGACAGGGCCGGGAGTACTACAATGAGCAGTTCTTC | CASSPGQGREYYNEQFF | NA | TRBJ2-1 | TRBV27 | TRBD1
TGTGCCAGCAGCCCCCGCGCCGGGACTAGCTCAAACACCGGGGAGCTGTTTTTT | CASSPRAGTSSNTGELFF | NA | TRBJ2-2 | TRBV4-2 | TRBD2
TGTGCCACCAGTACCTCACTTTCTGGGGCCAACGTCCTGACTTTC | CATSTSLSGANVLTF | NA | TRBJ2-6 | TRBV24-1 | NA
TGCAGCGTAACGAGGGGGGGGAACTACGAGCAGTACTTC | CSVTRGGNYEQYF | NA | TRBJ2-7 | TRBV29-1 | NA
TGTGCCAGCAGCCAGACCAGGACTAGCGGGCCCCGTGAGCAGTTCTTC | CASSQTRTSGPREQFF | NA | TRBJ2-1 | TRBV3-1/TRBV3-2 | TRBD2
TGTGCCAGCAGCTTACGGTTCTCCGGGGAGCTGTTTTTT | CASSLRFSGELFF | NA | TRBJ2-2 | TRBV7-7 | NA
TGTGCCAGCAGCCCTACCGGGACATTTTACTCTGGAAACACCATATATTTT | CASSPTGTFYSGNTIYF | NA | TRBJ1-3 | TRBV7-6 | NA
TGTGCCAGCAACTTGGGGAGCTCCTACAATGAGCAGTTCTTC | CASNLGSSYNEQFF | NA | TRBJ2-1 | TRBV5-8 | NA
TGCGCCAGCAGCTTCTCCCCAACACCCCTCCAGCAGTACTTC | CASSFSPTPLQQYF | NA | TRBJ2-7 | TRBV5-1 | NA
TGTGCCAGCAGCCCAACAGGGGACCGCTCCGAGCAGTACTTC | CASSPTGDRSEQYF | few | TRBJ2-7 | TRBV9 | TRBD1
TGCGCCAGCAGCTTGATACAGGGCACCAATGGCTACACCTTC | CASSLIQGTNGYTF | once | TRBJ1-2 | TRBV5-1 | NA
TGCAGCGATTGCCGGGACAGCTTCTCCTACGAGCAGTACTTC | CSDCRDSFSYEQYF | NA | TRBJ2-7 | TRBV29-1 | TRBD1
TGTGCCAGCAGTTTCAAAGCGGTCTACGAGCAGTACTTC | CASSFKAVYEQYF | NA | TRBJ2-7 | TRBV12-3/TRBV12-4 | NA
TGTGCCAGCAGTGAATCCCCAGGGGGTTCTGCTATAAATCAGCCCCAGCATTTT | CASSESPGGSAINQPQHF | NA | TRBJ1-5 | TRBV6-1 | TRBD1
TGTGCCAGCAGCTCCACCGAGGCCTCGAATACGCAGTATTTT | CASSSTEASNTQYF | NA | TRBJ2-3 | TRBV5-4 | NA
TGCAGCGTGAGGACAGGTGACAATGAGCAGTTCTTC | CSVRTGDNEQFF | NA | TRBJ2-1 | TRBV29-1 | TRBD1
TGTGCCAGCAGTTACTCACAGGGAGGGTCTGGAAACACCATATATTTT | CASSYSQGGSGNTIYF | NA | TRBJ1-3 | TRBV6-5 | NA
TGTGCCAGCAGCGTAGTTCCAGGGGTGGATGGCTACACCTTC | CASSVVPGVDGYTF | NA | TRBJ1-2 | TRBV9 | NA
TGTGCCAGTAGTAAACAGCGGGAGGGCCTTAGTACGCAGTATTTT | CASSKQREGLSTQYF | NA | TRBJ2-3 | TRBV19 | TRBD2
TGTGCCATCAGTGATACAAAAGACAGGGCCCTCTACGGGGAGCTGTTTTTT | CAISDTKDRALYGELFF | NA | TRBJ2-2 | TRBV10-3 | TRBD1
TGTGCCTGGAGTGTACTAACGGGATCGAACACCGGGGAGCTGTTTTTT | CAWSVLTGSNTGELFF | NA | TRBJ2-2 | TRBV30 | NA
TGTGCCAGCATGGGGACACGACCTCTCGAGCAGTACTTC | CASMGTRPLEQYF | once | TRBJ2-7 | TRBV28 | NA
TGTGCCAGAATTGGACAGGGCGGGCACGAGCAGTACTTC | CARIGQGGHEQYF | NA | TRBJ2-7 | TRBV30 | TRBD1
TGTGCCAGCAGTTTTGGCCCCAGGGGCACAGATACGCAGTATTTT | CASSFGPRGTDTQYF | NA | TRBJ2-3 | TRBV28 | NA
TGTGCCAGCAGCCAGGTAGCGGGAGGCCTCCTCAACGAGCAGTACTTC | CASSQVAGGLLNEQYF | once | TRBJ2-7 | TRBV4-2 | TRBD2